The 22 T cell receptor beta chains reported below all come from one sample, sequenced in a study of blood T cell repertoires in COVID-19. Clones were sequenced by immunoSEQ multiplex PCR, and TCRdb holds only the in-frame ones, with some missing. The sample holds about 670,000 clones, about 87% seen once. Specimen: peripheral blood. These receptors were taken from a woman aged 18-29 years with acute or convalescent COVID-19.

The V and J genes are TRBV10-3 and TRBJ2-1; D is uncertain. This CDR3 region has 13 residues. Between the trimmed V and J ends, which lost 6 bases and 11 bases, there was a span of 17 bases. Germline-derived CDR1 and CDR2 are ENHRY and SYGVKD. This CDR3 reads CAIRAAKTDQQFF. CDR3 sequence (DNA): TGTGCCATCAGGGCGGCGAAGACGGATCAGCAGTTCTTC.

Here the CDR3 reads CASSLDKGANMNTEAFF. CDR3 DNA: TGTGCCAGCAGCTTAGACAAGGGGGCTAATATGAACACTGAAGCTTTCTTT. The rearrangement links TRBV11-2 to TRBJ1-1, with TRBD1 matching over 7 bases. The trim removed 0 bases at V and 0 bases at J, leaving 7 bases unmatched. Germline V gene data show CDR1 as SGHAT and CDR2 as FQNNGV. The CDR3 is made up of 17 amino acids.

The chain carries TRBV12-3 or TRBV12-4 and TRBJ1-1; D might be TRBD1 (5 bases). The CDR3 consists of 12 residues. The V and J ends lost 3 bases and 11 bases respectively, with 13 bases between them. The DNA for the CDR3 is TGTGCCAGCAGTTTGACCGGACAAAGGGCTTTCTTT. This gives the protein CASSLTGQRAFF.

The rearrangement uses TRBV12-3 or TRBV12-4 and TRBJ2-2; D remains ambiguous. CDR3 size: 13 residues. The V and J ends lost 6 bases and 6 bases respectively, with 11 bases between them. The CDR3 DNA is TGTGCCAGCAGCCCTCTATCCCCCGGGGAGCTGTTTTTT. This translates into CASSPLSPGELFF.

This chain joins TRBV10-1 and TRBJ1-1, with D possibly matching TRBD1 (6 bases). CDR1 and CDR2 from the germline V gene are WNHNN and SYGVQD (reference sequence). V lost 7 bases and J lost 1, with 7 bases in between. This CDR3 is 12 amino acids long. The CDR3 sequence is CASNRENTEAFF. DNA of the CDR3: TGCGCCAGCAACAGGGAGAACACTGAAGCTTTCTTT.

V is TRBV5-1 and J is TRBJ1-6, with 7 bases fitting TRBD1. CDR3 length: 14 residues. V dropped 3 bases and J dropped 8; count of bases not matched to a gene: 5. The germline CDR1 and CDR2 sequences are SGHRS and YFSETQ. CDR3 nucleotides: TGCGCCAGCAGCTCCGGGACAGAACATTCACCCCTCCACTTT. This translates into CASSSGTEHSPLHF.

The chain combines TRBV6-1 with TRBJ1-2, with unresolved D. This CDR3 comprises 13 residues. Per germline, CDR1 MNHNS and CDR2 SASEGT. Trimming removed 2 bases from V and 2 bases from J, with 6 bases in between. In DNA, the CDR3 is TGTGCCAGCAGTGAATGGGAGAACTATGGCTACACCTTC. Protein product: CASSEWENYGYTF.

The chain couples TRBV14 to TRBJ1-2; 10 positions agree with TRBD1. V shed 0 bases and J 4 bases; nucleotides not matched to a gene: 20. Germline CDR1 SGHDN, CDR2 FVKESK. The CDR3 sequence is 21 residues long. The CDR3 sequence: CASSQDKGDLYGTGDRYGYTF. In DNA, the CDR3 is TGTGCCAGCAGCCAAGATAAGGGCGATCTGTATGGGACAGGGGACCGCTATGGCTACACCTTC.

The V and J genes are TRBV29-1 and TRBJ1-2; D not certain. The germline gives CDR1 SQVTM, CDR2 ANQGSEA. The CDR3 sequence is 13 residues long. Trimming shortened V by 4 bases and J by 1 base, and 10 bases separated the two germline ends. In nucleotides, the CDR3 is TGCAGCGTTGCCGTTACAGATAACTATGGCTACACCTTC. This gives the protein CSVAVTDNYGYTF.

The V and J genes are TRBV28 and TRBJ1-2; 9 bases are shared with TRBD1. CDR1 and CDR2 from the germline V gene are MDHEN and SYDVKM. The V and J ends lost 6 bases and 7 bases, in that order; junction bases with no gene match: 12. This CDR3 is built from 15 residues. CDR3 sequence reads: CASRTGTGTFGGYTF. The CDR3 region has the DNA TGTGCCAGCAGGACCGGGACAGGGACGTTTGGTGGCTACACCTTC.

The chain is built from TRBV6-1 and TRBJ1-4; D call uncertain. Trimming removed 1 base at V and 5 bases at J, with 14 bases between. CDR1 and CDR2 (germline): MNHNS, SASEGT. There are 16 residues in the CDR3. The CDR3 DNA sequence: TGTGCCAGCAGTGAAGGGGTAGGCAGAGCGAATGAAAAACTGTTTTTT. Translated, it gives CASSEGVGRANEKLFF.

This clone was picked up one time. The chain combines TRBV9 with TRBJ2-6, with a weak D call TRBD1 (8 bases). Germline lookup yields CDR1 SGDLS and CDR2 YYNGEE. The V gene lost 3 bases and the J gene lost 1 base, with 17 bases spanning the gap. The CDR3 consists of 18 residues. The CDR3 is CASSAIDRGGSGANVLTF. The CDR3 nucleotides read TGTGCCAGCAGCGCGATAGACAGGGGAGGGTCTGGGGCCAACGTCCTGACTTTC.

This clone was detected only a few times. V usage is TRBV6-4 and J usage is TRBJ2-2; no reliable D call. Germline CDR1 MRHNA, CDR2 SNTAGT. Trimming took off 3 bases at V and 2 bases at J, with 4 bases between the two ends. This CDR3 is built from 13 residues. CDR3 in amino acids: CASSEGNTGELFF. The CDR3 DNA follows: TGTGCCAGCAGTGAGGGCAACACCGGGGAGCTGTTTTTT.

The rearrangement links TRBV2 to TRBJ1-1; no firm D call. V was shortened by 7 bases and J by 1 base, with 16 bases between the two germline ends. The CDR3 extends over 15 amino acids. The germline gives CDR1 SNHLY, CDR2 FYNNEI. This chain's CDR3 is CASISGVGANTEAFF. In DNA form, the CDR3 reads TGTGCCAGCATTTCTGGAGTTGGAGCGAACACTGAAGCTTTCTTT.

This chain uses TRBV21-1 with TRBJ1-2; the table names TRBD1, a call not compared with the DNA. TRBV21-1 is a pseudogene segment. CDR3 length: 15 amino acids. In nucleotides, the CDR3 is TGTGCCAGCAGCAAACTTCGGGCAGGGGGCAATGGCTACACCTTC. Translation: CASSKLRAGGNGYTF.

The chain links TRBV6-1 to TRBJ2-2, with unresolved D. Germline CDR1 MNHNS, CDR2 SASEGT. V dropped 2 bases and J dropped 1 base, with 5 bases sitting between them. This CDR3 is 14 amino acids long. CDR3 protein: CASSEIMNTGELFF. The CDR3 DNA sequence: TGTGCCAGCAGTGAAATCATGAACACCGGGGAGCTGTTTTTT.

The V call is TRBV4-2, the J call TRBJ1-5; no clear D gene. V lost 4 bases, J lost 6 bases, and 19 bases lay in between. Germline assignment: CDR1 LGHNA and CDR2 YNFKEQ. The CDR3 loop spans 16 amino acids. In DNA, the CDR3 is TGTGCCAGCAGCCGAGAAGTTTCCGAGGCGGGTCAGCCCCAGCATTTT. Residues: CASSREVSEAGQPQHF.

The chain combines TRBV11-2 with TRBJ1-1, with TRBD1 identical over 10 bases. Germline V gene sequence: CDR1 SGHAT, CDR2 FQNNGV. The CDR3 has 14 amino acids. V lost 3 bases and J lost 10; bases outside the gene matches: 8. In DNA form, the CDR3 reads TGTGCCAGCAGCTTTTCTGGGACAGGGGAAGGAGCTTTCTTT. It encodes CASSFSGTGEGAFF.

With respect to this clone: This same CDR3 is encoded by further DNA sequences in the sample. This CDR3 is CASSPGTVNQPQHF. The DNA for the CDR3 is TGTGCCAGCAGTCCCGGGACAGTGAATCAGCCCCAGCATTTT. The J gene is TRBJ1-5, the V gene TRBV27; 7 bases fit TRBD1. CDR3 length: 14 amino acids. Germline lookup yields CDR1 MNHEY and CDR2 SMNVEV (reference sequence). The junction had 5 bases not matched to a gene; V was cut back by 5 bases and J by 4 bases.

A few counts support this clone. This chain links TRBV3-1 (or the pseudogene TRBV3-2) with TRBJ1-1; TRBD1 might be the D (5 bases). Trimming removed 2 bases at V and 1 base at J, with 11 bases between. CDR1 LGHDT and CDR2 YNNKEL come from the germline V gene (reference sequence). The CDR3 loop spans 15 amino acids. The CDR3 loop is CASSQLGVRNTEAFF. The CDR3 region has the DNA TGTGCCAGCAGCCAATTAGGGGTCCGGAACACTGAAGCTTTCTTT.

The chain combines TRBV4-1 with TRBJ2-1; 9 bases match TRBD2. The CDR3 is 16 residues long. The V segment lost 0 bases and the J segment 8 bases; nucleotides outside the gene matches: 8. Germline assignment: CDR1 MGHRA and CDR2 YSYEKL. The CDR3: CASSQDWIAGDDEQFF. In DNA form, the CDR3 reads TGCGCCAGCAGCCAAGATTGGATAGCGGGGGACGATGAGCAGTTCTTC.

The rearrangement uses TRBV18 and TRBJ2-7; D is perhaps TRBD2 (5 bases). This CDR3 has 14 amino acids. Trimming took 3 bases from V and 0 from J, leaving 9 bases between them. Germline CDR1 is KGHSH and CDR2 is LQKENI. This CDR3 reads CASSPSGNSYEQYF. CDR3 in DNA: TGTGCCAGCTCACCGTCGGGAAACTCCTACGAGCAGTACTTC.